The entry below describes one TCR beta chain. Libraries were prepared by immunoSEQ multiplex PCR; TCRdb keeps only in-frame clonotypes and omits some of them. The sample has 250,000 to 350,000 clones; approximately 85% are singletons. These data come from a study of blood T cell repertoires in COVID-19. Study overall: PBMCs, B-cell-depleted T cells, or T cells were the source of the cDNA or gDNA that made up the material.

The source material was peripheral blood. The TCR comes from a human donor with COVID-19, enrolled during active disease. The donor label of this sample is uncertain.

The CDR3 DNA reads as TGCGCCAGCAGCCCAGGGGACAGGAACACTGAAGCTTTCTTT. Translating it yields CASSPGDRNTEAFF. The chain couples TRBV5-1 to TRBJ1-1; 7 positions agree with TRBD1. From germline, CDR1 is SGHRS and CDR2 YFSETQ. Trimming took 4 bases from V and 1 from J; bases not matched to a gene: 4. The CDR3 consists of 14 residues.